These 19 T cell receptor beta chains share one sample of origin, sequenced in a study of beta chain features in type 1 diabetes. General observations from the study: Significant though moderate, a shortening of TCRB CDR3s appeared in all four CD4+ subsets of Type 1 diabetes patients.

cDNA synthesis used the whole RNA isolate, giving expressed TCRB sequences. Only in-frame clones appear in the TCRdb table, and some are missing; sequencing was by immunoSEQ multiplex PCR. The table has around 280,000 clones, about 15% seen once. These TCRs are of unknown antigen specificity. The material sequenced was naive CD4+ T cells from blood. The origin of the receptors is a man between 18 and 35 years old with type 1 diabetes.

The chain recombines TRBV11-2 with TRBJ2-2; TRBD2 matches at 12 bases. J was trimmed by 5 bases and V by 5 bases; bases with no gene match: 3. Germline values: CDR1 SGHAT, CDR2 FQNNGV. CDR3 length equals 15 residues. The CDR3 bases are TGTGCCAGCAGCACGACTAGCGGGAGAACCGGGGAGCTGTTTTTT. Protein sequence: CASSTTSGRTGELFF.

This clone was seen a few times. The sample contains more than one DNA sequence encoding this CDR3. CDR3 DNA sequence: TGTGCCAGCAGCGTCGGGTCCTCCTACGAGCAGTACTTC. Amino acid sequence: CASSVGSSYEQYF. The chain uses TRBV9 and TRBJ2-7; D gene unclear. The CDR3 runs 13 residues. Germline V gives CDR1 SGDLS, CDR2 YYNGEE. Trimming removed 2 bases at V and 0 bases at J, with 6 bases between.

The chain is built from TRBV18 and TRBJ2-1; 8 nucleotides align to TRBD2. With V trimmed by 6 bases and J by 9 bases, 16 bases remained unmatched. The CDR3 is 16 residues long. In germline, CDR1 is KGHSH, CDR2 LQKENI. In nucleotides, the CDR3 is TGTGCCAGCTCTATTAACACTGGACTAGCTCTTGGTGAGCAGTTCTTC. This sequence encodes CASSINTGLALGEQFF.

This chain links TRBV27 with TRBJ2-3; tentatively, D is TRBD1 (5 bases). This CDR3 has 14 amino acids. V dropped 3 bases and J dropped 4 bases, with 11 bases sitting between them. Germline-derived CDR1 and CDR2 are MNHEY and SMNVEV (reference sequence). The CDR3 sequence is CASSFGRVADTQYF. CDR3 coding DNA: TGTGCCAGCAGTTTCGGCAGGGTCGCAGATACGCAGTATTTT.

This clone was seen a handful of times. The DNA for the CDR3 is TGTGCCAGCAGCCCCGCCGTTGGCGGGAATCAGCCCCAGCATTTT. It codes for CASSPAVGGNQPQHF. The chain carries TRBV9 and TRBJ1-5, with D hard to call. Germline CDR1 reads SGDLS; CDR2 reads YYNGEE. V gave up 4 bases and J gave up 4 bases, with 15 bases separating them. CDR3 length equals 15 residues.

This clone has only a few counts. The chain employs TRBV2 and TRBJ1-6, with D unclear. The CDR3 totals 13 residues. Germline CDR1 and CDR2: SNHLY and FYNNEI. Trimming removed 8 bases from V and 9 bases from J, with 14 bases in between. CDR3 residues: CASHPISSSPLHF. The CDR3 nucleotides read TGTGCCAGCCATCCCATATCGAGTTCACCCCTCCACTTT.

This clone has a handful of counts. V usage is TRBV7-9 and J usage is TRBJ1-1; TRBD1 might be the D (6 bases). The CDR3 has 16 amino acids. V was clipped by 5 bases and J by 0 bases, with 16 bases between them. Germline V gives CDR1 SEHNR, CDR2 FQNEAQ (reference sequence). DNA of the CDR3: TGTGCCAGCAGCCGCGCGGGGGGGCAGTTGAACACTGAAGCTTTCTTT. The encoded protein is CASSRAGGQLNTEAFF.

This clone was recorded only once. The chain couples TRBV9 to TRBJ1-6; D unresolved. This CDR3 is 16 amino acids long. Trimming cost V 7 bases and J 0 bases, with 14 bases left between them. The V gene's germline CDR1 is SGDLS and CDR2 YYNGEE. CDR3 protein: CASGEGASSYNSPLHF. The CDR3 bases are TGTGCCAGCGGGGAGGGAGCTAGCTCCTATAATTCACCCCTCCACTTT.

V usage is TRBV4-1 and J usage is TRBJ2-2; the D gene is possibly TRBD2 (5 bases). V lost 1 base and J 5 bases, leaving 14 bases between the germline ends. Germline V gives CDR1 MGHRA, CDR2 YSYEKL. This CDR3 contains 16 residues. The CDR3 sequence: CASSQGGDGRTGELFF. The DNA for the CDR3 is TGCGCCAGCAGCCAAGGGGGAGATGGACGTACCGGGGAGCTGTTTTTT.

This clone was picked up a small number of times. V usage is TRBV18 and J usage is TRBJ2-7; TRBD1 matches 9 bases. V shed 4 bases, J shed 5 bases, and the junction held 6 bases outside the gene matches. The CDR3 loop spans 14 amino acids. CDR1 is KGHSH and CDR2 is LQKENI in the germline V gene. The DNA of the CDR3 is TGTGCCAGCTCACTAACAGGGGGCTTCGACGAGCAGTACTTC. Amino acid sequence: CASSLTGGFDEQYF.

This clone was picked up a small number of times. CDR3: CASSLLAGGLQTQYF. The CDR3 DNA sequence: TGTGCCAGCAGTTTATTAGCGGGAGGCCTCCAGACCCAGTACTTC. The chain couples TRBV28 to TRBJ2-5, with 10 bases identical to TRBD2. CDR1 is MDHEN and CDR2 is SYDVKM in the germline V gene. Unmatched junction bases numbered 5, after V lost 1 base and J lost 6 bases. This CDR3 comprises 15 residues.

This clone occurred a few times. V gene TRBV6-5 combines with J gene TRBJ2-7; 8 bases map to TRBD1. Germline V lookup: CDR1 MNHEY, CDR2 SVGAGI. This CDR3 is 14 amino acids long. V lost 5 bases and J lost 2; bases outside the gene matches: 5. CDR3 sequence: CASSTRTGTYEQYF. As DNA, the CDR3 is TGTGCCAGCAGTACCCGGACAGGGACCTACGAGCAGTACTTC.

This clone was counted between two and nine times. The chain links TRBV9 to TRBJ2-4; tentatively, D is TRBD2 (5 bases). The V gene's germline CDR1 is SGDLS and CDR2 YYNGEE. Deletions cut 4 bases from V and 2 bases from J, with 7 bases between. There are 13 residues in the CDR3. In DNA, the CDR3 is TGTGCCAGCAGCCCGGGGTCCAAAAACATTCAGTACTTC. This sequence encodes CASSPGSKNIQYF.

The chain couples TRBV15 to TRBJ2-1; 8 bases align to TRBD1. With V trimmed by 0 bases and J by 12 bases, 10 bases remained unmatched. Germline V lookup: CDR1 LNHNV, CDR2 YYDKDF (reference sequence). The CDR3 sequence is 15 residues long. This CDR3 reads CATSRDVTGAFGQFF. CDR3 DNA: TGTGCCACCAGCAGAGATGTGACAGGGGCGTTCGGGCAGTTCTTC.

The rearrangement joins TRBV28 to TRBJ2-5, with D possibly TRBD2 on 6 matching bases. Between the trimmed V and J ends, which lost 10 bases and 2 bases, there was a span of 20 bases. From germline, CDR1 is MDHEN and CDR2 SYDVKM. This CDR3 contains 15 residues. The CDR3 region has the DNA TGTGCCACCCTTATACTTCAGGGACTTCAAGAGACCCAGTACTTC. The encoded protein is CATLILQGLQETQYF.

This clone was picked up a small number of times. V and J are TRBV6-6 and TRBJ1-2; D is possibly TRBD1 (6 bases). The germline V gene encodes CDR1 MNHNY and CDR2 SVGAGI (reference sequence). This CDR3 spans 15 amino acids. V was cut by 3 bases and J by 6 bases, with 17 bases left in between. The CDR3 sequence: CASSYRDNSRNGYTF. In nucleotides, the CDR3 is TGTGCCAGCAGTTATCGGGACAACTCAAGGAATGGCTACACCTTC.

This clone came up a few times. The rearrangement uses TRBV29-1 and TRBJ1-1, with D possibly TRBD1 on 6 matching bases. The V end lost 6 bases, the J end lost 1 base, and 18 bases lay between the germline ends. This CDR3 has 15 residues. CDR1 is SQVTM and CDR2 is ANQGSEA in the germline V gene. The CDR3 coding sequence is TGCAGCGTCGTAGGGGCAGGGGTATGGAACACTGAAGCTTTCTTT. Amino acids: CSVVGAGVWNTEAFF.

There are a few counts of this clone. CDR3 amino acids: CASTPKLNEGTQYF. The CDR3 bases are TGTGCCAGCACCCCAAAATTGAATGAGGGTACGCAGTATTTT. The chain carries TRBV11-2 and TRBJ2-3; D possibly corresponds to TRBD2 (5 bases). The CDR3 is made up of 14 amino acids. Per germline, CDR1 SGHAT and CDR2 FQNNGV. Trimming shortened V by 7 bases and J by 8 bases, and 19 bases separated the two germline ends.

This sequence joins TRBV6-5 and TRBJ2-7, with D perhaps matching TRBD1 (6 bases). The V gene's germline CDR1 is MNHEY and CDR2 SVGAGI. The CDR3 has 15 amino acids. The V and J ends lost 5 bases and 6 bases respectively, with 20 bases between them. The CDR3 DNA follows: TGTGCCAGCAGTCCTGGGACACCCCCAACGGGCGAGCAGTACTTC. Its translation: CASSPGTPPTGEQYF.